This T cell receptor (beta chain) was retrieved from a study of blood T cell repertoires in COVID-19. Study-level information: Some COVID-19 samples were acute and others convalescent; all came from the United States, Italy and Spain.

The V gene's germline CDR1 is MDHEN and CDR2 SYDVKM. This CDR3 has 15 amino acids. With 1 base removed from V and 5 bases from J, the gap between germline ends came to 11 bases. Using immunoSEQ multiplex PCR, the repertoire was profiled, and TCRdb retains in-frame clones only, with some absent. The profile shows 190,000 or so clones, 85% of them singletons. Sequenced sample: PBMCs or T cells enriched from blood (not recorded which). The receptor was derived from a man aged 35 to 55 who had recovered from COVID-19. The chain links TRBV28 to TRBJ2-2; D is unclear. In DNA form, the CDR3 reads TGTGCCAGCAGTTTATCGTCCCCTATAACCGGGGAGCTGTTTTTT. It specifies CASSLSSPITGELFF.